The 23 T cell receptor beta chains presented below share a single source sample, sequenced in a study of blood T cell repertoires in COVID-19. Sequencing was performed with immunoSEQ multiplex PCR; in TCRdb, only in-frame clones are kept and a portion is missing. The table lists over 80,000 clones, about 83% of them singletons. Material: peripheral blood. Every receptor here comes from a woman aged 60-75 years with acute or convalescent COVID-19.

This clone was picked up one time. The chain is built from TRBV5-5 and TRBJ2-3; D might be TRBD1 (6 bases). V lost 2 bases and J 2 bases, leaving 15 bases between the germline ends. The CDR3 length is 16 residues. Germline CDR1 is SGHKS and CDR2 is YYEKEE (reference sequence). For the CDR3, the DNA is TGTGCCAGCAGCTTACCGACAGGCTTACACACAGATACGCAGTATTTT. Protein: CASSLPTGLHTDTQYF.

The genes are TRBV6-2 or TRBV6-3 and TRBJ1-2; D is perhaps TRBD1 (5 bases). The CDR3 length is 15 residues. The V end was cut by 0 bases, the J end by 4 bases, with 12 bases between. Germline-derived CDR1 and CDR2 are MNHEY and SVGEGT. The CDR3 DNA reads as TGTGCCAGCAGTTACTCGCGGGGCCCGGGCTATGGCTACACCTTC. Translation gives CASSYSRGPGYGYTF.

The V and J genes are TRBV2 and TRBJ1-2; 7 bases fit TRBD1. The V and J ends lost 0 bases and 8 bases, in that order; junction bases with no gene match: 9. Looked up from germline, CDR1 is SNHLY and CDR2 is FYNNEI. The length of the CDR3 is 15 residues. DNA of the CDR3: TGTGCCAGCAGTGAAGCAGGGGGCGGGCTTGAAGGCTACACCTTC. This encodes CASSEAGGGLEGYTF. Supplemented by reference TRBV2 and TRBJ1-2, the full variable domain reads EPEVTQTPSHQVTQMGQEVILRCVPISNHLYFYWYRQILGQKVEFLVSFYNNEISEKSEIFDDQFSVERPDGSNFTLKIRSTKLEDSAMYFCASSEAGGGLEGYTFGSGTRLTVV.

This clone was seen only a few times. This chain uses TRBV5-4 with TRBJ2-7, with D tentatively TRBD1 (5 bases). Germline values: CDR1 SGHNT, CDR2 YYREEE (reference sequence). This CDR3 is built from 14 residues. V was clipped by 0 bases and J by 0 bases, with 7 bases between them. The CDR3 protein is CASSLEQASYEQYF. In nucleotides, the CDR3 is TGTGCCAGCAGCTTGGAACAGGCCTCCTACGAGCAGTACTTC.

The chain uses TRBV29-1 and TRBJ2-7; D is ambiguous. Germline assignment: CDR1 SQVTM and CDR2 ANQGSEA. The CDR3 has 20 amino acids. The V end was cut by 6 bases, the J end by 3 bases, with 36 bases between. The CDR3 region has the DNA TGCAGCGTCTCGTCGCCGGTCGTTAGTGTCGTCAGACTTATAGGCTACGAGCAGTACTTC. Amino acid sequence: CSVSSPVVSVVRLIGYEQYF.

The genes are TRBV2 and TRBJ2-7; 8 bases are a match to TRBD1. The ends lost 3 bases at V and 6 bases at J; junction bases unmatched: 4. The CDR3 sequence is 13 residues long. CDR1 SNHLY and CDR2 FYNNEI come from the germline V gene. The CDR3 DNA reads TGTGCCAGCAGTGACAGGGGGCGAGGCGAGCAGTACTTC. This sequence encodes CASSDRGRGEQYF.

The V gene is TRBV9, the J gene TRBJ2-2; 7 positions agree with TRBD1. J gave up 2 bases and V 3 bases, and 4 bases lay outside the gene matches. The CDR3 is made up of 15 amino acids. Germline loops: CDR1 SGDLS, CDR2 YYNGEE. The CDR3 region has the DNA TGTGCCAGCAGCGCGGGACAGAAAAACACCGGGGAGCTGTTTTTT. Protein: CASSAGQKNTGELFF.

This sequence joins TRBV3-1 (or the pseudogene TRBV3-2) and TRBJ2-7, with 9 bases matching TRBD2. Germline values: CDR1 LGHDT, CDR2 YNNKEL (reference sequence). The V gene end was trimmed by 1 base and the J gene end by 2 bases; junction bases not matched to a gene: 6. This CDR3 spans 16 amino acids. CDR3 nucleotide sequence: TGTGCCAGCAGCCAAGGTCCCAGCGGGGGGACCTACGAGCAGTACTTC. It yields the protein CASSQGPSGGTYEQYF.

The chain is built from TRBV6-5 and TRBJ1-6; weak D call: TRBD1 (5 bases). The V end was cut by 7 bases, the J end by 8 bases, with 12 bases between. The CDR3 is 13 residues long. CDR1 and CDR2 from the germline V gene are MNHEY and SVGAGI. CDR3 loop: CASTGGADSPLHF. CDR3 DNA: TGTGCCAGCACCGGAGGGGCTGATTCACCCCTCCACTTT.

The genes are TRBV29-1 and TRBJ1-1; D call uncertain. This CDR3 has 13 amino acids. V was clipped by 4 bases and J by 5 bases, with 14 bases between them. Per germline, CDR1 SQVTM and CDR2 ANQGSEA. The CDR3 reads CSVGFGVRTEAFF. CDR3 DNA: TGCAGCGTTGGATTCGGGGTAAGAACTGAAGCTTTCTTT.

The V gene is TRBV7-9, the J gene TRBJ2-6; 9 bases fit TRBD1. Germline V lookup: CDR1 SEHNR, CDR2 FQNEAQ (reference sequence). The V segment lost 1 base and the J segment 7 bases; nucleotides outside the gene matches: 8. The CDR3 has 17 residues. Here the CDR3 DNA reads TGTGCCAGCAGCTTAGGGGACAGGGCAAGTGTTGCCAACGTCCTGACTTTC. Amino acids: CASSLGDRASVANVLTF.

There are a few counts of this clone. The rearrangement uses TRBV5-6 and TRBJ1-6; 10 nucleotides match TRBD1. Losses at the gene ends were 6 bases for V and 7 bases for J; bases not matched to a gene: 7. The CDR3 spans 15 residues. Germline lookup yields CDR1 SGHDT and CDR2 YYEEEE. The CDR3 spells CASTAPGQGNSPLHF. The CDR3 DNA reads as TGTGCCAGCACAGCCCCGGGACAGGGGAATTCACCCCTCCACTTT.

The chain employs TRBV5-1 and TRBJ1-1; 7 nucleotides line up with TRBD1. The germline CDR1 and CDR2 sequences are SGHRS and YFSETQ. V shed 0 bases and J 1 base; nucleotides not matched to a gene: 0. CDR3 length: 14 residues. The CDR3 DNA is TGCGCCAGCAGCTTGGGGGACAGGAACACTGAAGCTTTCTTT. This gives the protein CASSLGDRNTEAFF. Using reference TRBV5-1 and TRBJ1-1 for the parts outside the CDR3, the full variable domain is KAGVTQTPRYLIKTRGQQVTLSCSPISGHRSVSWYQQTPGQGLQFLFEYFSETQRNKGNFPGRFSGRQFSNSRSEMNVSTLELGDSALYLCASSLGDRNTEAFFGQGTRLTVV.

V gene TRBV5-1 combines with J gene TRBJ2-3; 8 nucleotides match TRBD1. Per germline, CDR1 SGHRS and CDR2 YFSETQ. After removal of 3 bases from V and 3 bases from J, the junction contained 3 bases not matched to a gene. This CDR3 is 14 amino acids long. The DNA of the CDR3 is TGCGCCAGCAGCTCAGGACAGGGTACAGATACGCAGTATTTT. It codes for CASSSGQGTDTQYF.

CDR3 sequence (DNA): TGCGCCAGCAGCCAAGAACCTGCCCCGGGACAGATGAACACTGAAGCTTTCTTT. Encoded protein: CASSQEPAPGQMNTEAFF. The chain carries TRBV4-3 and TRBJ1-1; 7 bases fit TRBD1. Looked up from germline, CDR1 is LGHNA and CDR2 is YSLEER. The V segment lost 0 bases and the J segment 0 bases; nucleotides outside the gene matches: 10. The CDR3 covers 18 residues.

V is TRBV6-2 or TRBV6-3 and J is TRBJ2-7; weak D call: TRBD2 (6 bases). V gave up 6 bases and J gave up 2 bases, with 17 bases separating them. Germline CDR1 and CDR2: MNHEY and SVGEGT. CDR3 size: 15 residues. The CDR3 loop is CASSLTGLHPYEQYF. The DNA for the CDR3 is TGTGCCAGCAGCCTAACGGGACTCCACCCCTACGAGCAGTACTTC.

CDR3 protein: CASSQGAGTGNSPLHF. CDR3 sequence (DNA): TGCGCCAGCAGCCAGGGGGCCGGGACAGGGAATTCACCCCTCCACTTT. The chain uses TRBV4-3 and TRBJ1-6, with 9 bases that match TRBD1. Germline assignment: CDR1 LGHNA and CDR2 YSLEER. Germline trimming cut 3 bases from V and 7 bases from J; bases unmatched to any gene: 7. This CDR3 has 16 residues.

The chain uses TRBV10-3 and TRBJ1-5; 9 bases line up with TRBD1. Germline V CDR1 and CDR2: ENHRY, SYGVKD. J was trimmed by 6 bases and V by 0 bases; bases with no gene match: 3. The CDR3 runs to 15 residues. The DNA of the CDR3 is TGTGCCATCAGTGAGTCGACAGGGGGTATTCAGCCCCAGCATTTT. Encoded protein: CAISESTGGIQPQHF.

The rearrangement links TRBV7-3 to TRBJ2-7; D might be TRBD1 (6 bases). V shed 5 bases and J shed 1 base, with 15 bases lying between them. CDR1 and CDR2 from the germline V gene are SGHTA and FQGTGA. This CDR3 is 15 amino acids long. CDR3 sequence reads: CASSKAPGQSYEQYF. Written as DNA, the CDR3 is TGTGCCAGCAGCAAAGCCCCCGGACAGTCCTACGAGCAGTACTTC.

The chain combines TRBV7-9 with TRBJ2-1; 9 nucleotides agree with TRBD1. The CDR3 has 12 residues. With V trimmed by 3 bases and J by 13 bases, 4 bases remained unmatched. Germline V gene sequence: CDR1 SEHNR, CDR2 FQNEAQ (reference sequence). The CDR3 nucleotides read TGTGCCAGCAGCTTTGGGGGACAGGGTCAGTTCTTC. Protein: CASSFGGQGQFF.

This rearrangement joins TRBV6-5 to TRBJ1-2; tentative D call: TRBD1 (5 bases). V was shortened by 5 bases and J by 10 bases, with 14 bases between the two germline ends. The CDR3 extends over 12 amino acids. Germline V CDR1 and CDR2: MNHEY, SVGAGI. CDR3 sequence reads: CASSNPQGDYTF. The CDR3 nucleotides are TGTGCCAGCAGTAACCCTCAAGGGGACTACACCTTC.

The rearrangement joins TRBV21-1 to TRBJ2-2; the D segment call TRBD1 is taken from the table without a DNA check. TRBV21-1 is assigned pseudogene status. The CDR3 covers 15 residues. The CDR3 protein is CASSWGTENTGELFF. The CDR3 DNA reads TGTGCCAGCAGTTGGGGGACAGAGAACACCGGGGAGCTGTTTTTT.

This sequence joins TRBV4-3 and TRBJ1-2, with D unresolved. V was trimmed by 4 bases and J by 8 bases, leaving 20 bases between them. This CDR3 contains 15 residues. Germline V lookup: CDR1 LGHNA, CDR2 YSLEER. The CDR3 sequence is CASSPGGGQSIGYTF. CDR3 coding DNA: TGCGCCAGCAGCCCGGGAGGAGGCCAGTCCATCGGCTACACCTTC.